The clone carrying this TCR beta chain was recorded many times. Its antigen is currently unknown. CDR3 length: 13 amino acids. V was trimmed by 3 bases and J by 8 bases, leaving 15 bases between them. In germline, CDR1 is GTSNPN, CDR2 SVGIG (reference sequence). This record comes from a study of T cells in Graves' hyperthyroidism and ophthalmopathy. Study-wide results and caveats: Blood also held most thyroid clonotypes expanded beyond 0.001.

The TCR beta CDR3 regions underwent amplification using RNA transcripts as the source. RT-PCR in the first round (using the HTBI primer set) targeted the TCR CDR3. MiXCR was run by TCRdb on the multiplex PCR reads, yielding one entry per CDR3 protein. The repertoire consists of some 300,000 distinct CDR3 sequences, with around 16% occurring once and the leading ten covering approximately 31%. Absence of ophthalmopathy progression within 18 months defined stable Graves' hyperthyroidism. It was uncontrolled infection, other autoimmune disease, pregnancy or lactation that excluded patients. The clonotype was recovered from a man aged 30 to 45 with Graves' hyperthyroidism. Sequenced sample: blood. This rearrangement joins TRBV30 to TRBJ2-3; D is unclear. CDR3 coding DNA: TGTGCCTGGAGAGGGTCCGTTCTTGGTACGCAGTATTTT. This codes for CAWRGSVLGTQYF.